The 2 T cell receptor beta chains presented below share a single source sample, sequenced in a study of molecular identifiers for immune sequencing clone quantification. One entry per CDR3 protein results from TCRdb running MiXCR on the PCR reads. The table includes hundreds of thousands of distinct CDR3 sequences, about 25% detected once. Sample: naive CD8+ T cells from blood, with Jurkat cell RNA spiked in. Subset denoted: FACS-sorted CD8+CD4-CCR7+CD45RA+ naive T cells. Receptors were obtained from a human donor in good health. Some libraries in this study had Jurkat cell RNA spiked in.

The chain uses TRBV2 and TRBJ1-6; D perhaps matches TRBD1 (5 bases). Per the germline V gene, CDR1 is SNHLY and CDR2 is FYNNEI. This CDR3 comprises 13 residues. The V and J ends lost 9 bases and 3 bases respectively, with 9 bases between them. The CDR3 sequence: CARDSSYNSPLHF. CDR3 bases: TGTGCCAGAGACAGCAGCTATAATTCACCCCTCCACTTT.

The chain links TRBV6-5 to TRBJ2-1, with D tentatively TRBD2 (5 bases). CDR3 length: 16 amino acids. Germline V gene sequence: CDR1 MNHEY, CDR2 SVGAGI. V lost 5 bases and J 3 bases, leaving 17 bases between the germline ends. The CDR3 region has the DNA TGTGCCAGCAGTGGGATTCCGCCCAGCGGCTACAATGAGCAGTTCTTC. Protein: CASSGIPPSGYNEQFF.